Sequencing of this TCR beta chain was carried out in a study of blood T cell repertoires in COVID-19. Overall study context: Both acute and convalescent COVID-19 samples were obtained from the United States, Italy and Spain. PBMCs, B-cell-depleted T cells, or T cells were the source of the cDNA or gDNA that made up the material.

The CDR3 is 12 amino acids. Germline trimming cut 10 bases from V and 5 bases from J; bases unmatched to any gene: 8. CDR1 is MDHEN and CDR2 is SYDVKM in the germline V gene. How the authors handled the data: Reference gene primer amplification gave nucleated cell count estimates. The repertoire was sequenced with immunoSEQ multiplex PCR; TCRdb's copy has only in-frame clones and lacks some. Clone size and the V and J calls come from that table; the DNA yielded D and trimming. Among roughly 24,000 clones listed, roughly 84% were seen once. Sample: peripheral blood. The clonotype originates from a man aged 70 or older with acute or convalescent COVID-19. V and J are TRBV28 and TRBJ2-7, with TRBD2 identical over 7 bases. The DNA of the CDR3 is TGTGCCATCGACAGCGGGGTCAACGAGCAGTACTTC. Translating gives CAIDSGVNEQYF.